The present T cell receptor beta chain was sequenced within a study of human T cells and chemical hapten exposure. In the study overall: A 2 cm by 2 cm inner upper arm patch received 2% DPC for sensitization. Notes on the study in general: Controls formed significantly fewer large CDR3 similarity clusters than expanded TCRs did.

Remarks on this clonotype: Its antigen is not known.

V lost 8 bases to trimming and J lost 1 base; unmatched junction nucleotides: 8. Per germline, CDR1 SGHNT and CDR2 YYREEE (reference sequence). CDR3 length equals 15 residues. Sample time point: pre-sensitization, week 0. Treatment noted: therapeutic diphenylcyclopropenone sensitization with weekly scalp DPC. Sample donors consisted of patients with alopecia, aged 18 to 70 years, who were suitable for DPC. Unique molecular identifiers were attached to individual cDNA molecules within the library. TCRdb redid the calling of the RACE reads with MiXCR, one entry per CDR3 protein. Of approximately 79,000 distinct CDR3 sequences listed, about 9% are singletons.

The clonotype was recovered from a man aged 40-49 years with alopecia areata. Some clones in this sample may be carry-over from other donors' samples. Sequenced here: whole blood, sampled in connection with sensitization to the hapten diphenylcyclopropenone (DPC). J is TRBJ2-2 and V is TRBV5-4, with 7 bases lining up with TRBD1. CDR3 sequence: CARDPRGKNTGELFF. The CDR3, as DNA: TGTGCCAGAGACCCCAGGGGGAAGAACACCGGGGAGCTGTTTTTT.